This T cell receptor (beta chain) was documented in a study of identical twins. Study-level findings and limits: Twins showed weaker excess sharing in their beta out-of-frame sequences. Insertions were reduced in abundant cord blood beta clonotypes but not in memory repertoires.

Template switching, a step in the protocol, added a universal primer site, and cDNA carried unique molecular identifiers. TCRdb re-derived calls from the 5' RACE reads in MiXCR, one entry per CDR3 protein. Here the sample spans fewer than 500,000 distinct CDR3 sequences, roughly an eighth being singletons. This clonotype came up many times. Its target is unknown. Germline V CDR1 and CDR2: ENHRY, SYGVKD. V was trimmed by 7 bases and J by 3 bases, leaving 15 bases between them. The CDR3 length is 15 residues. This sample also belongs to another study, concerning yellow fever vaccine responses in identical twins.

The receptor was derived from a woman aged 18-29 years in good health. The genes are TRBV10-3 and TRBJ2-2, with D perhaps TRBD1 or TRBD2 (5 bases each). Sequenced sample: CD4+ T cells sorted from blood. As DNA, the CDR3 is TGTGCCATCACAGAACGGGGCCTGGACACCGGGGAGCTGTTTTTT. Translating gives CAITERGLDTGELFF.